This T cell receptor (beta chain) was sequenced during a study of long-term antiretroviral therapy in people with HIV. Germline assignment: CDR1 SGHRS and CDR2 YFSETQ. This CDR3 has 13 residues. The V gene lost 0 bases and the J gene lost 5 bases, with 8 bases spanning the gap. Version v3.0 of the immunoSEQ assay was performed at survey level. Sequencing used immunoSEQ multiplex PCR; TCRdb keeps in-frame clones, though not all of them. This table has some 14,000 clones, more than 60% appearing once. The V call is TRBV5-1, the J call TRBJ1-2; D perhaps matches TRBD1 (5 bases). The input for sequencing was unsorted PBMCs, taken 1.3 years before starting antiretroviral therapy. The receptor comes from a man between 40 and 49 years old with HIV. The CDR3 DNA reads TGCGCCAGCAGCTTGGCCCAGGGTTATGGCTACACCTTC. Translation gives CASSLAQGYGYTF.